One sample yielded the 27 T cell receptor beta chains listed below, sequenced in a study of blood T cells in healthy people across ages (dated by TCRdb to between 2014 and 2016). The method was 5' RACE. Sequencing instrument: Illumina HiSeq 2500. A second about 6 to 11 cycle PCR used a sample-barcoded 5' primer and a J-beta primer mix. Clones were called with MiXCR by TCRdb after fastp trimmed the public reads at Q25, and only in-frame beta chains were retained. One record per CDR3 amino acid sequence lists the most common genes and DNA. This sample gives 1.5 million to 2 million distinct CDR3 sequences in total; approximately 28% of them show up just once. The top ten clones comprise 6.5% to 8.5% of the sample. Specimen: blood. Every receptor here comes from a woman between 25 and 40 years old in good health.

As for this clonotype: At one end the junction does not follow the germline gene, possibly because of a read error. The gene calls are TRBV15 and TRBJ2-5, with 7 bases matching TRBD2. This CDR3 spans 16 amino acids. Germline assignment: CDR1 LNHNV and CDR2 YYDKDF (reference sequence). CDR3 in amino acids: CASSRDRGGRGETQYF. The CDR3 DNA sequence: TGTGCCTCCAGCAGAGACCGGGGAGGGAGAGGAGAGACCCAGTACTTC.

V is TRBV10-3 and J is TRBJ1-6, with D possibly being TRBD1 (6 bases). Trimming cost V 3 bases and J 11 bases, with 17 bases left between them. Per germline, CDR1 ENHRY and CDR2 SYGVKD. CDR3 length equals 15 residues. CDR3 region: CAISDDTGSNTPLHF. CDR3 DNA: TGTGCCATCAGTGACGACACAGGGTCGAATACACCCCTCCACTTT.

V and J are TRBV11-2 and TRBJ1-3; D is uncertain. V lost 1 base to trimming and J lost 3 bases, with 13 bases between them. The CDR3 extends over 16 amino acids. The germline CDR1 and CDR2 sequences are SGHAT and FQNNGV. CDR3 nucleotides: TGTGCCAGCAGCTTAGCTCGGGGAGGAGGTGGAAACACCATATATTTT. Residues: CASSLARGGGGNTIYF.

On this clonotype itself: This may come from a read error, since a much larger clone is one base off. V and J are TRBV12-3 or TRBV12-4 and TRBJ1-2, with a weak D call TRBD1 (6 bases). This CDR3 spans 14 amino acids. The germline V and J ends were trimmed by 4 bases and 9 bases, with 18 bases remaining between them. CDR3 DNA sequence: TGTGCCAGCAGTTCCAGGGGCCCAGGGCCTAGCTACACCTTC. It yields the protein CASSSRGPGPSYTF.

In its sample, this clonotype was seen a few times. The chain uses TRBV18 and TRBJ2-5, with 9 bases lining up with TRBD1. Per germline, CDR1 KGHSH and CDR2 LQKENI. The CDR3 is 15 residues long. V lost 6 bases, J lost 5 bases, and 10 bases stayed unmatched. In DNA, the CDR3 is TGTGCCAGCTCGCCCACAGGGGGCGGATGGGAGACCCAGTACTTC. Translated, it gives CASSPTGGGWETQYF.

This chain links TRBV15 with TRBJ2-1, with 7 bases identical to TRBD2. The end of the DNA is better explained by TRBJ2-7, so the J call may be wrong. CDR1 LNHNV and CDR2 YYDKDF come from the germline V gene (reference sequence). The CDR3 covers 17 residues. CDR3 sequence: CATSREGRLADYNEQYF. The CDR3 nucleotides read TGTGCCACCAGCAGAGAAGGTCGGCTAGCGGACTACAATGAGCAGTACTTC.

The table lists this clonotype with many counts. The genes are TRBV12-3 or TRBV12-4 and TRBJ2-7; tentatively, D is TRBD1 (6 bases). V lost 3 bases and J lost 0, with 9 bases in between. This CDR3 is built from 14 residues. CDR3 protein: CASSLGALSYEQYF. CDR3 coding DNA: TGTGCCAGCAGTTTGGGGGCTCTCTCCTACGAGCAGTACTTC.

This clonotype has more than one count but fewer than ten. The rearrangement uses TRBV4-3 and TRBJ1-1, with D unclear. The CDR3 consists of 14 residues. Between the trimmed V and J ends, which lost 0 bases and 3 bases, there was a span of 8 bases. Germline loops: CDR1 LGHNA, CDR2 YSLEER. The CDR3 nucleotides read TGCGCCAGCAGCCAAGACACACTGTACACTGAAGCTTTCTTT. Translation: CASSQDTLYTEAFF.

This clonotype was seen once. This sequence joins TRBV10-3 and TRBJ2-2, with D possibly being TRBD1 or TRBD2 (5 bases each). The CDR3 is made up of 16 amino acids. Germline-derived CDR1 and CDR2 are ENHRY and SYGVKD. The V and J ends lost 0 bases and 2 bases respectively, with 10 bases between them. The CDR3 protein is CAISESAGGNTGELFF. DNA of the CDR3: TGTGCCATCAGTGAGTCGGCTGGGGGAAACACCGGGGAGCTGTTTTTT.

Turning to this clonotype: Compared with germline, one end of the junction differs, possibly owing to a read error. The chain recombines TRBV27 with TRBJ1-5, with a possible D match to TRBD1 (5 bases). There are 15 residues in the CDR3. Looked up from germline, CDR1 is MNHEY and CDR2 is SMNVEV (reference sequence). CDR3 sequence reads: CTSSSNMGGDQPQHF. Here the CDR3 DNA reads TGTACCAGCAGTTCAAACATGGGTGGGGACCAGCCCCAGCATTTT.

In the case of this clonotype: Being one base from a much bigger clone, this may be a read error. V usage is TRBV5-1 and J usage is TRBJ2-7; D remains unclear. Trimming removed 4 bases from V and 1 base from J, with 9 bases in between. From germline, CDR1 is SGHRS and CDR2 YFSETQ. This CDR3 is 13 amino acids long. The CDR3 region has the DNA TGCGCCAGCAGCAGACTGGAATCCTACGAGCAGTACTTC. This sequence encodes CASSRLESYEQYF.

This clonotype was observed many times. CDR3 region: CASSSGRGWEQYF. The CDR3 DNA reads TGTGCCAGCAGTTCCGGACGGGGATGGGAGCAGTACTTC. The V and J genes are TRBV12-3 or TRBV12-4 and TRBJ2-7, with TRBD2 as a possible D gene (5 bases). V lost 4 bases, J lost 7 bases, and 14 bases lay in between. CDR3 length equals 13 residues.

This clonotype was counted only a few times. The CDR3 DNA sequence: TGTGCCACCCGGGATCCTGACACCTACGAGCAGTACTTC. Encoded protein: CATRDPDTYEQYF. The chain links TRBV25-1 to TRBJ2-7, with D maybe TRBD2 (5 bases). The V and J ends lost 10 bases and 2 bases respectively, with 15 bases between them. This CDR3 contains 13 residues. Per germline, CDR1 MGHDK and CDR2 SYGVNS.

V gene TRBV5-1 combines with J gene TRBJ2-3, with D maybe TRBD2 (7 bases). Trimming took off 5 bases at V and 2 bases at J, with 15 bases between the two ends. This CDR3 has 15 residues. Germline V CDR1 and CDR2: SGHRS, YFSETQ. Written as DNA, the CDR3 is TGCGCCAGCAGAGGAACGGGGGGCACCACAGATACGCAGTATTTT. It is translated as CASRGTGGTTDTQYF.

The chain links TRBV12-3 or TRBV12-4 to TRBJ2-3, with D unresolved. There are 13 residues in the CDR3. V lost 8 bases and J 2 bases, leaving 11 bases between the germline ends. CDR3 amino acids: CASSPVHTDTQYF. The CDR3 DNA sequence: TGTGCCAGCTCACCGGTGCACACAGATACGCAGTATTTT.

Regarding this clonotype: At one boundary the junction diverges from the germline segment, which might be a read error. The chain employs TRBV6-2 or TRBV6-3 and TRBJ2-1; 10 positions agree with TRBD2. The CDR3 runs to 14 residues. Germline CDR1 reads MNHEY; CDR2 reads SVGEGT. The CDR3: CATSSSGSYNEKFF. The CDR3, as DNA: TGTGCCACCTCGTCTAGCGGGAGTTACAATGAGAAGTTCTTC.

J is TRBJ2-2 and V is TRBV4-3; TRBD2 aligns across 12 bases. Trimming cost V 3 bases and J 4 bases; bases outside gene matches: 3. The germline V gene encodes CDR1 LGHNA and CDR2 YSLEER. This CDR3 is built from 16 residues. DNA of the CDR3: TGCGCCAGCAGCCATCTGACTAGCGGGGGCACCGGGGAGCTGTTTTTT. Residues: CASSHLTSGGTGELFF.

This clonotype was counted between two and nine times. The J gene is TRBJ1-2, the V gene TRBV4-1, with a tentative D call TRBD1 (6 bases). CDR3 length equals 14 residues. Germline V gives CDR1 MGHRA, CDR2 YSYEKL. Trimming removed 4 bases at V and 8 bases at J, with 17 bases between. This CDR3 reads CASSPRAGAGGYTF. For the CDR3, the DNA is TGCGCCAGCAGCCCGAGGGCAGGGGCGGGCGGCTACACCTTC.

The table lists this clonotype with many counts. The rearrangement uses TRBV25-1 and TRBJ2-6; no firm D call. Germline CDR1 reads MGHDK; CDR2 reads SYGVNS. V was clipped by 3 bases and J by 4 bases, with 4 bases between them. This CDR3 spans 13 amino acids. In DNA, the CDR3 is TGTGCCAGCAGTGACGCGGGGGCCAACGTCCTGACTTTC. Translation gives CASSDAGANVLTF.

The chain links TRBV6-6 to TRBJ2-1, with a tentative D call TRBD1 (6 bases). The germline V gene encodes CDR1 MNHNY and CDR2 SVGAGI (reference sequence). Trimming took off 2 bases at V and 5 bases at J, with 10 bases between the two ends. This CDR3 region has 14 residues. CDR3 protein: CASSYRDKHNEQFF. The CDR3 bases are TGTGCCAGCAGTTACCGGGACAAGCACAATGAGCAGTTCTTC.

The chain links TRBV5-5 to TRBJ1-4, with a possible D match to TRBD1 (5 bases). The CDR3 has 13 amino acids. Germline V gene lookup returns CDR1 SGHKS and CDR2 YYEKEE (reference sequence). The germline V and J ends were trimmed by 4 bases and 6 bases, with 10 bases remaining between them. The CDR3 is CASSRWGDEKLFF. The CDR3 nucleotides read TGTGCCAGCAGCCGCTGGGGGGATGAAAAACTGTTTTTT.

This clonotype came up a few times. The V call is TRBV28, the J call TRBJ2-7; D is perhaps TRBD1 (6 bases). This CDR3 is 14 amino acids long. Trimming took off 6 bases at V and 2 bases at J, with 14 bases between the two ends. The germline CDR1 and CDR2 sequences are MDHEN and SYDVKM. In nucleotides, the CDR3 is TGTGCCAGCAGCTCCACAGGGACCCCCTACGAGCAGTACTTC. Its translation is CASSSTGTPYEQYF.

The chain joins TRBV20-1 to TRBJ2-2; D is undetermined. CDR3 size: 13 residues. Germline V CDR1 and CDR2: DFQATT, SNEGSKA (reference sequence). With 1 base removed from V and 4 bases from J, the gap between germline ends came to 7 bases. The CDR3 here is CSARGRSTGELFF. As DNA, the CDR3 is TGCAGTGCTAGAGGAAGGTCCACCGGGGAGCTGTTTTTT.

This clonotype was seen a handful of times. The V gene is TRBV20-1, the J gene TRBJ1-1; no clear D gene. Germline V gene data show CDR1 as DFQATT and CDR2 as SNEGSKA (reference sequence). V was trimmed by 1 base and J by 6 bases, leaving 18 bases between them. This CDR3 is built from 15 residues. The CDR3 nucleotides read TGCAGTGCTAGAGCCTTTGGAACGGGAGACCCTGAAGCTTTCTTT. Translated, it gives CSARAFGTGDPEAFF.

This clonotype came up a few times. J is TRBJ2-7 and V is TRBV5-7; 8 bases agree with TRBD1. TRBV5-7 is an open reading frame, and its role is uncertain. The CDR3 length is 16 residues. With V trimmed by 3 bases and J by 6 bases, 14 bases remained unmatched. This chain's CDR3 is CASSSEVGQEFREQYF. The DNA for the CDR3 is TGTGCCAGCAGCTCAGAGGTGGGACAGGAGTTTCGCGAGCAGTACTTC.

Concerning this clonotype: An end of the junction does not agree with germline; a read error may underlie this. This sequence joins TRBV5-5 and TRBJ2-3; D might be TRBD1 or TRBD2, each matching 5 bases. Germline V gene lookup returns CDR1 SGHKS and CDR2 YYEKEE (reference sequence). The CDR3 has 15 residues. This CDR3 reads CTSSLVRGGTDTQYF. The CDR3 coding sequence is TGTACCAGCAGCTTGGTTAGAGGGGGCACAGATACGCAGTATTTT. Full variable domain (missing parts from reference TRBV5-5 and TRBJ2-3): DAGVTQSPTHLIKTRGQQVTLRCSPISGHKSVSWYQQVLGQGPQFIFQYYEKEERGRGNFPDRFSARQFPNYSSELNVNALLLGDSALYLCTSSLVRGGTDTQYFGPGTRLTVL.

This chain uses TRBV20-1 with TRBJ1-5; tentative D call: TRBD1 (5 bases). V gave up 8 bases and J gave up 12 bases, with 8 bases separating them. The CDR3 loop spans 8 amino acids. Germline V gives CDR1 DFQATT, CDR2 SNEGSKA (reference sequence). The CDR3 DNA is TGCAGTCCCGACAGCCAGCATTTT. Its protein product is CSPDSQHF.